Below are 11 T cell receptor beta chains sequenced from a single sample in a study of T cells in Graves' hyperthyroidism and ophthalmopathy. Using RNA transcripts as the source, TCR beta CDR3 regions were amplified. The HTBI primer set was used in a first-round RT-PCR of the TCR CDR3. A single record per CDR3 protein comes from TCRdb applying MiXCR to the multiplex PCR reads. This table has about 200,000 distinct CDR3 sequences, about a sixth appearing once. The sequenced sample consisted of blood. Source of these receptors: a woman in her 50s with Graves' hyperthyroidism.

This clonotype was seen more than once but under ten times. Here the CDR3 DNA reads TGTGCCAGCAGTGGGACAGGGATCTCTGGAAACACCATATATTTT. Protein sequence: CASSGTGISGNTIYF. V and J are TRBV6-1 and TRBJ1-3, with TRBD1 matching over 8 bases. The CDR3 is 15 residues long. The V gene's germline CDR1 is MNHNS and CDR2 SASEGT. V was clipped by 4 bases and J by 0 bases; unmatched bases: 2.

This clonotype has more than one count but fewer than ten. J is TRBJ2-5 and V is TRBV11-2; D gene uncertain. Trimming left V 4 bases short and J 4 bases short, with 13 bases between. The length of the CDR3 is 14 residues. The V gene's germline CDR1 is SGHAT and CDR2 FQNNGV. CDR3 amino acids: CASSSRWVGETQYF. DNA for the CDR3: TGTGCCAGCAGCTCCCGATGGGTCGGAGAGACCCAGTACTTC. The full variable domain, completed using reference TRBV11-2 and TRBJ2-5, is EAGVAQSPRYKIIEKRQSVAFWCNPISGHATLYWYQQILGQGPKLLIQFQNNGVVDDSQLPKDRFSAERLKGVDSTLKIQPAKLEDSAVYLCASSSRWVGETQYFGPGTRLLVL.

This clonotype was recorded at least ten times. The V and J genes are TRBV15 and TRBJ2-5; D is undetermined. The CDR3 covers 13 residues. Trimming left V 0 bases short and J 2 bases short, with 4 bases between. Germline-derived CDR1 and CDR2 are LNHNV and YYDKDF (reference sequence). As DNA, the CDR3 is TGTGCCACCAGCAGAGATAAACAAGAGACCCAGTACTTC. Its protein is CATSRDKQETQYF.

This clonotype was counted at least ten times. The genes are TRBV7-9 and TRBJ1-1; D gene uncertain. The germline V gene encodes CDR1 SEHNR and CDR2 FQNEAQ (reference sequence). Trimming pared 3 bases from V and 0 bases from J, leaving 5 bases between. This CDR3 contains 13 residues. The CDR3 protein is CASSFPLNTEAFF. As DNA, the CDR3 is TGTGCCAGCAGCTTTCCTTTGAACACTGAAGCTTTCTTT.

In this sample, this clonotype turned up many times. This chain connects TRBV20-1 to TRBJ1-2; D is ambiguous. Germline loops: CDR1 DFQATT, CDR2 SNEGSKA (reference sequence). This CDR3 is 14 amino acids long. V lost 3 bases and J 5 bases, leaving 16 bases between the germline ends. DNA of the CDR3: TGCAGTGCTAGCGAAGGCCGGGGAGGGTATGGCTACACCTTC. Translated: CSASEGRGGYGYTF.

Many counts were recorded for this clonotype. V and J are TRBV7-9 and TRBJ2-7; tentative D call: TRBD1 (6 bases). The CDR3 loop spans 12 amino acids. The germline V and J ends were trimmed by 5 bases and 6 bases, with 11 bases remaining between them. Germline V gives CDR1 SEHNR, CDR2 FQNEAQ (reference sequence). The DNA for the CDR3 is TGTGCCAGCAGCCCGACAGGACCCGAGCAGTACTTC. Translating it yields CASSPTGPEQYF.

This clonotype was found many times. One end of the junction does not line up with germline, which may come from a read error. The chain links TRBV11-3 to TRBJ2-1; TRBD2 might be the D (5 bases). CDR1 and CDR2 (germline): SGHNT, YENEEA. The CDR3 covers 16 residues. The CDR3 DNA follows: TGTGCCAGCAGCTTAGCGGACCACCCGGGGTACAATGGGCAGTTCTTC. It codes for CASSLADHPGYNGQFF.

This clonotype came up many times. The rearrangement uses TRBV30 and TRBJ2-7; TRBD1 matches at 7 bases. V trimming: 2 bases; J trimming: 4 bases; junction bases outside the gene matches: 14. Germline lookup yields CDR1 GTSNPN and CDR2 SVGIG (reference sequence). The CDR3 extends over 16 amino acids. This CDR3 reads CAWSFAGAGGDYEQYF. The CDR3 bases are TGTGCCTGGAGTTTCGCCGGGGCAGGGGGAGATTACGAGCAGTACTTC.

The sample holds a few counts of this clonotype. The chain combines TRBV4-2 with TRBJ2-1, with D possibly TRBD1 on 6 matching bases. V was clipped by 1 base and J by 3 bases, with 10 bases between them. The CDR3 spans 15 residues. The germline CDR1 and CDR2 sequences are LGHNA and YNFKEQ. The CDR3 is CASSQAPGDYNEQFF. CDR3 sequence (DNA): TGTGCCAGCAGCCAAGCCCCAGGGGACTACAATGAGCAGTTCTTC.

This clonotype was found once. The rearrangement links TRBV18 to TRBJ2-1; 9 nucleotides align to TRBD2. Germline V CDR1 and CDR2: KGHSH, LQKENI. The CDR3 has 16 residues. Trimming cost V 1 base and J 6 bases; bases outside gene matches: 7. CDR3: CASSPRSAGGSNEQFF. DNA of the CDR3: TGTGCCAGCTCACCACGGTCAGCGGGAGGATCCAATGAGCAGTTCTTC. Full variable domain (outside the CDR3, taken from reference TRBV18 and TRBJ2-1): NAGVMQNPRHLVRRRGQEARLRCSPMKGHSHVYWYRQLPEEGLKFMVYLQKENIIDESGMPKERFSAEFPKEGPSILRIQQVVRGDSAAYFCASSPRSAGGSNEQFFGPGTRLTVL.

There are many counts of this clonotype. DNA of the CDR3: TGCAGTGCTAGTAGCGAGACCGTTAACCTCGAGCAGTACTTC. Protein: CSASSETVNLEQYF. The chain couples TRBV20-1 to TRBJ2-7; D possibly corresponds to TRBD2 (5 bases). Trimming took off 3 bases at V and 6 bases at J, with 18 bases between the two ends. Germline V CDR1 and CDR2: DFQATT, SNEGSKA (reference sequence). CDR3 size: 14 residues.